The rows below give T cell receptor beta chains drawn from one sample of a study of blood T cell repertoires in COVID-19. The method was immunoSEQ multiplex PCR; TCRdb's version includes in-frame clones alone and lacks a portion of them. The data contain roughly 250,000 clones, about 89% of them singletons. The sequenced sample was peripheral blood. These receptors all come from a man aged 25-40 years with acute or convalescent COVID-19. The CDR3 runs from the conserved cysteine through the conserved F or W. A D gene is named only where the DNA matches it firmly. Part of the rows lack a size; the others show once, few, many or a class for expanded clones.

J gene | V gene | clone size | D gene | CDR3 protein | CDR3 DNA
TRBJ1-1 | TRBV5-1 | - | TRBD1 | CASSYTGQLKAGNTEAFF | TGCGCCAGCAGCTATACGGGACAGCTAAAAGCGGGGAACACTGAAGCTTTCTTT
TRBJ1-4 | TRBV6-5 | few | TRBD1 | CASSYSAGTGYEKLFF | TGTGCCAGCAGTTACTCCGCCGGGACAGGTTATGAAAAACTGTTTTTT
TRBJ2-5 | TRBV29-1 | - | - | CSVGAGVRKETQYF | TGCAGCGTTGGGGCAGGGGTGAGGAAAGAGACCCAGTACTTC
TRBJ2-3 | TRBV11-2 | - | TRBD2 | CASSLAGGPSDTQYF | TGTGCCAGCAGCTTAGCGGGGGGGCCGTCAGATACGCAGTATTTT
TRBJ2-7 | TRBV28 | once | TRBD1 | CASSLAGTGKVQYF | TGTGCCAGCAGCTTAGCCGGGACAGGGAAGGTGCAGTACTTC
TRBJ1-3 | TRBV14 | - | TRBD1 | CASSQVPGTGSNSGNTIYF | TGTGCCAGCAGCCAAGTCCCGGGGACAGGATCAAACTCTGGAAACACCATATATTTT
TRBJ1-4 | TRBV11-2 | - | - | CASSLISPGEKLFF | TGTGCCAGCAGCTTAATTTCCCCAGGGGAAAAACTGTTTTTT
TRBJ2-7 | TRBV10-3 | - | - | CAISGGGSLAGINYEQYF | TGTGCCATCAGCGGGGGTGGTTCACTAGCCGGTATTAACTACGAGCAGTACTTC
TRBJ1-5 | TRBV4-1 | - | TRBD1 | CASSQAPGQDNQPQHF | TGCGCCAGCAGCCAAGCGCCGGGACAGGACAATCAGCCCCAGCATTTT
TRBJ2-2 | TRBV5-1 | once | TRBD2 | CASSWGTGTRNTGELFF | TGCGCCAGCAGCTGGGGAACCGGGACTAGAAACACCGGGGAGCTGTTTTTT
TRBJ2-7 | TRBV6-4 | - | TRBD2 | CASSGERGHEQYF | TGTGCCAGCAGTGGAGAGCGGGGGCACGAGCAGTACTTC
TRBJ1-1 | TRBV24-1 | - | - | CATSDGRRVEAFF | TGTGCCACCAGTGATGGGAGGAGGGTTGAAGCTTTCTTT
TRBJ2-1 | TRBV7-9 | - | - | CASSLASQRRSSYNEQFF | TGTGCCAGCAGCTTAGCCTCTCAGCGGAGGAGCTCCTACAATGAGCAGTTCTTC
TRBJ2-3 | TRBV5-3 | - | - | CARSLARDPDTQYF | TGTGCCAGAAGCTTGGCGCGGGACCCAGATACGCAGTATTTT
TRBJ1-1 | TRBV13 | - | - | CASRRILRETEAFF | TGTGCCAGCAGAAGGATACTAAGGGAGACTGAAGCTTTCTTT
TRBJ1-6 | TRBV4-2 | - | - | CASSQEGRAPLHF | TGTGCCAGCAGCCAAGAGGGCAGGGCCCCTCTCCACTTT
TRBJ2-5 | TRBV6-2/TRBV6-3 | - | - | CASSYSGPQETQYF | TGTGCCAGCAGTTACAGCGGGCCACAAGAGACCCAGTACTTC
TRBJ2-3 | TRBV11-3 | - | TRBD2 | CASSPTVASGADTQYF | TGTGCCAGCAGCCCGACGGTCGCTAGCGGGGCAGATACGCAGTATTTT
TRBJ2-7 | TRBV6-5 | - | TRBD1 | CASSYYGQGGLEQYF | TGTGCCAGCAGTTACTATGGACAGGGGGGGTTAGAGCAGTACTTC
TRBJ1-5 | TRBV19 | - | - | CASSLGGGQPQHF | TGTGCCAGTAGTCTTGGGGGAGGTCAGCCCCAGCATTTT
TRBJ2-3 | TRBV7-2 | - | - | CASALQGSDTQYF | TGTGCCAGCGCTCTACAGGGCTCAGATACGCAGTATTTT
TRBJ2-3 | TRBV9 | - | - | CASSVGGGAYLNTQYF | TGTGCCAGCAGCGTAGGTGGGGGGGCCTACCTAAATACGCAGTATTTT
TRBJ2-1 | TRBV7-9 | - | TRBD2 | CASSPSGRDNEQFF | TGTGCCAGCAGCCCCTCCGGGAGGGACAATGAGCAGTTCTTC
TRBJ1-5 | TRBV19 | - | - | CASSITGGSDNQPQHF | TGTGCCAGTAGTATTACCGGGGGAAGCGACAATCAGCCCCAGCATTTT
TRBJ1-6 | TRBV19 | few | - | CASSIGAELGYNSPLHF | TGTGCCAGTAGTATAGGAGCAGAGCTCGGGTATAATTCACCCCTCCACTTT
TRBJ2-3 | TRBV7-8 | - | - | CASSLDRSPADTQYF | TGTGCCAGCAGCTTAGATCGGAGCCCGGCAGATACGCAGTATTTT
TRBJ2-5 | TRBV14 | - | - | CASSQGFRAVQETQYF | TGTGCCAGCAGCCAGGGGTTCCGAGCGGTTCAAGAGACCCAGTACTTC
TRBJ2-7 | TRBV6-4 | - | - | CASSDLGGPREDEQYF | TGTGCCAGCAGTGACTTAGGGGGTCCGAGAGAGGACGAGCAGTACTTC
TRBJ2-2 | TRBV7-8 | - | TRBD1 | CASSFRDRGRGELFF | TGTGCCAGCAGCTTCCGGGACAGGGGACGCGGGGAGCTGTTTTTT
TRBJ2-7 | TRBV10-1 | few | TRBD1 | CASSEAGQGFEQYF | TGCGCCAGCAGTGAGGCAGGACAGGGTTTCGAGCAGTACTTC
TRBJ2-5 | TRBV7-9 | few | - | CASSLAYGQQETQYF | TGTGCCAGCAGCTTAGCTTATGGACAGCAAGAGACCCAGTACTTC
TRBJ1-5 | TRBV5-5 | - | - | CASSLRGFGSNQPQHF | TGTGCCAGCAGCTTACGAGGGTTTGGTAGCAATCAGCCCCAGCATTTT